One and the same sample provided the 23 T cell receptor beta chains below, sequenced in a study of cytomegalovirus exposure and HLA in healthy donors. Amplification used 60 Vbeta primers and 13 Jbeta primers. The data were produced by immunoSEQ multiplex PCR, yet TCRdb's version contains in-frame clones alone and is incomplete. The data hold more than 110,000 clones, with around four fifths observed a single time. Sequencing input: PBMCs. These receptors all come from a man aged 30-40 years in good health and CMV-seropositive.

The chain uses TRBV9 and TRBJ2-7; 10 nucleotides line up with TRBD2. Trimming at V came to 2 bases and at J to 7 bases, leaving 9 bases not matched to a gene. Per the germline V gene, CDR1 is SGDLS and CDR2 is YYNGEE. The CDR3 totals 15 residues. The CDR3 region is CASSVGASGGFEQYF. CDR3 DNA sequence: TGTGCCAGCAGCGTGGGGGCTAGCGGGGGATTTGAGCAGTACTTC.

The chain uses TRBV9 and TRBJ2-3; 10 bases fit TRBD2. The CDR3 spans 16 residues. Germline trimming cut 2 bases from V and 5 bases from J; bases unmatched to any gene: 8. Germline values: CDR1 SGDLS, CDR2 YYNGEE. DNA for the CDR3: TGTGCCAGCAGCGTCAGCGGGGGGGCGATTGGAGATACGCAGTATTTT. Encoded protein: CASSVSGGAIGDTQYF.

This chain uses TRBV18 with TRBJ2-1, with 9 bases aligning to TRBD1. Trimming removed 0 bases from V and 10 bases from J; junction bases left unmatched: 7. CDR1 is KGHSH and CDR2 is LQKENI in the germline V gene. The CDR3 covers 15 residues. Here the CDR3 reads CASSPPGQGSREQFF. The CDR3 region has the DNA TGTGCCAGCTCACCACCGGGACAGGGCTCGAGGGAGCAGTTCTTC.

V gene TRBV18 combines with J gene TRBJ1-1, with 8 bases lining up with TRBD1. Trimming removed 4 bases from V and 3 bases from J; junction bases left unmatched: 4. The CDR3 length is 14 residues. Germline loops: CDR1 KGHSH, CDR2 LQKENI. CDR3 DNA sequence: TGTGCCAGCTCACAACTGACAGGGGACACTGAAGCTTTCTTT. This sequence encodes CASSQLTGDTEAFF.

J is TRBJ1-1 and V is TRBV29-1; a weak D match, TRBD1 (5 bases). V dropped 3 bases and J dropped 7 bases, with 21 bases sitting between them. CDR1 is SQVTM, CDR2 ANQGSEA, per germline. CDR3 length equals 15 residues. CDR3 sequence reads: CSVDSSGTPSGEAFF. The CDR3 DNA reads as TGCAGCGTTGATTCATCCGGGACTCCTTCGGGTGAAGCTTTCTTT. Complete variable domain (other parts from reference TRBV29-1 and TRBJ1-1): SAVISQKPSRDICQRGTSLTIQCQVDSQVTMMFWYRQQPGQSLTLIATANQGSEATYESGFVIDKFPISRPNLTFSTLTVSNMSPEDSSIYLCSVDSSGTPSGEAFFGQGTRLTVV.

J is TRBJ1-2 and V is TRBV5-1, with TRBD1 identical over 7 bases. This CDR3 contains 15 residues. Germline CDR1 reads SGHRS; CDR2 reads YFSETQ. The V segment lost 3 bases and the J segment 2 bases; nucleotides outside the gene matches: 7. CDR3 coding DNA: TGCGCCAGCAGCTACCTAGGGACAGACAACTATGGCTACACCTTC. This encodes CASSYLGTDNYGYTF.

The chain employs TRBV5-4 and TRBJ2-3; 13 bases agree with TRBD2. This CDR3 is 19 amino acids long. Losses at the gene ends were 0 bases for V and 0 bases for J; bases not matched to a gene: 7. Germline V lookup: CDR1 SGHNT, CDR2 YYREEE (reference sequence). CDR3 nucleotides: TGTGCCAGCAGCTTGGCGACTAGCGGGGGGCCTACTAGCACAGATACGCAGTATTTT. Its translation is CASSLATSGGPTSTDTQYF.

This clone was recorded only once. V is TRBV7-6 and J is TRBJ2-5, with 7 bases fitting TRBD2. There are 16 residues in the CDR3. Germline values: CDR1 SGHVS, CDR2 FNYEAQ. The V gene end was trimmed by 6 bases and the J gene end by 4 bases; junction bases not matched to a gene: 14. In DNA form, the CDR3 reads TGTGCCAGCAGTGGCAGCATAGCGGGTACGGGAGAGACCCAGTACTTC. Protein sequence: CASSGSIAGTGETQYF.

The chain has TRBV7-2 and TRBJ2-5; no firm D call. V gave up 2 bases and J gave up 5 bases, with 6 bases separating them. This CDR3 has 12 amino acids. Germline V lookup: CDR1 SGHTA, CDR2 FQGNSA. The CDR3 DNA reads TGTGCCAGCAGCTTATATGCGGAGACCCAGTACTTC. Protein: CASSLYAETQYF.

This chain joins TRBV28 and TRBJ2-2, with TRBD1 as a possible D gene (5 bases). CDR1 MDHEN and CDR2 SYDVKM come from the germline V gene. Deletions cut 6 bases from V and 2 bases from J, with 13 bases between. The CDR3 is 15 amino acids. The CDR3 DNA reads as TGTGCCAGCAGCCGTGCACAGGACAACACCGGGGAGCTGTTTTTT. Residues: CASSRAQDNTGELFF.

For this clone: Distinct nucleotide sequences in the sample also encode this CDR3. The chain combines TRBV7-9 with TRBJ2-7, with no clear D. Germline V gene sequence: CDR1 SEHNR, CDR2 FQNEAQ (reference sequence). This CDR3 spans 12 amino acids. V was trimmed by 6 bases and J by 4 bases, leaving 10 bases between them. The CDR3 sequence is CASSSSGYEQYF. The CDR3 DNA follows: TGTGCCAGCAGTTCTAGTGGATACGAGCAGTACTTC.

This clone appeared a few times. Mismatch with germline at one junction end may stem from a read error. This chain connects TRBV6-6 to TRBJ1-1; D is uncertain. Germline CDR1 reads MNHNY; CDR2 reads SVGAGI (reference sequence). This CDR3 has 13 residues. As DNA, the CDR3 is TGTGCCATCAGTGAGATCATGAACACTGAAGCTTTCTTT. Encoded protein: CAISEIMNTEAFF.

Concerning this clone: One junction end does not reproduce the germline sequence, and a read error may be involved. V usage is TRBV18 and J usage is TRBJ2-2; 10 nucleotides agree with TRBD2. Germline V CDR1 and CDR2: KGHSH, LQKENI. This CDR3 is built from 17 residues. The CDR3 is CASSPPGLAVNTEELFF. Here the CDR3 DNA reads TGTGCCAGCTCACCACCCGGACTAGCGGTGAACACCGAGGAGCTGTTTTTT.

The chain uses TRBV28 and TRBJ2-5; weak D call: TRBD2 (6 bases). This CDR3 has 15 amino acids. The V end lost 6 bases, the J end lost 2 bases, and 16 bases lay between the germline ends. Germline loops: CDR1 MDHEN, CDR2 SYDVKM. CDR3 in amino acids: CASRRGGTGQETQYF. CDR3 DNA sequence: TGTGCCAGCAGACGTGGGGGGACGGGACAAGAGACCCAGTACTTC. The complete variable domain, with remaining parts taken from reference TRBV28 and TRBJ2-5, reads DVKVTQSSRYLVKRTGEKVFLECVQDMDHENMFWYRQDPGLGLRLIYFSYDVKMKEKGDIPEGYSVSREKKERFSLILESASTNQTSMYLCASRRGGTGQETQYFGPGTRLLVL.

The chain links TRBV27 to TRBJ1-1; unclear D gene. V was shortened by 1 base and J by 1 base, with 10 bases between the two germline ends. Germline V gene data show CDR1 as MNHEY and CDR2 as SMNVEV (reference sequence). CDR3 length: 15 amino acids. Written as DNA, the CDR3 is TGTGCCAGCAGTTTATACCGAAACAAGAACACTGAAGCTTTCTTT. It specifies CASSLYRNKNTEAFF.

The J gene is TRBJ1-2, the V gene TRBV27; TRBD1 matches at 11 bases. Germline V gene lookup returns CDR1 MNHEY and CDR2 SMNVEV (reference sequence). V lost 9 bases, J lost 6 bases, and 3 bases stayed unmatched. CDR3 length: 12 residues. CDR3 sequence: CASGTGGHGYTF. CDR3 nucleotides: TGTGCCAGTGGGACAGGGGGGCATGGCTACACCTTC.

This clone was detected only once. The V and J genes are TRBV28 and TRBJ2-5, with 8 bases fitting TRBD1. The ends lost 2 bases at V and 1 base at J; junction bases unmatched: 6. Germline values: CDR1 MDHEN, CDR2 SYDVKM. The CDR3 loop spans 16 amino acids. CDR3 amino acids: CASSLGGQGSQETQYF. CDR3 coding DNA: TGTGCCAGCAGTTTAGGAGGACAGGGAAGCCAAGAGACCCAGTACTTC.

The chain recombines TRBV27 with TRBJ2-2, with TRBD2 matching over 9 bases. The V gene end was trimmed by 3 bases and the J gene end by 6 bases; junction bases not matched to a gene: 2. CDR1 is MNHEY and CDR2 is SMNVEV in the germline V gene (reference sequence). The CDR3 covers 14 residues. For the CDR3, the DNA is TGTGCCAGCAGTTTGCGGGGGGGGTCCGGGGAGCTGTTTTTT. Translated: CASSLRGGSGELFF.

The chain is built from TRBV6-6 and TRBJ2-7, with TRBD1 matching 8 bases. The junction had 6 bases not matched to a gene; V was cut back by 4 bases and J by 4 bases. Germline-derived CDR1 and CDR2 are MNHNY and SVGAGI (reference sequence). The CDR3 length is 14 residues. The CDR3 spells CASSSWTGRYEQYF. CDR3 bases: TGTGCCAGCAGTTCTTGGACAGGGAGGTACGAGCAGTACTTC.

This clone was observed once. The J gene is TRBJ2-3, the V gene TRBV5-1; D perhaps matches TRBD2 (6 bases). The CDR3 totals 15 residues. Looked up from germline, CDR1 is SGHRS and CDR2 is YFSETQ. Trimming left V 4 bases short and J 2 bases short, with 14 bases between. This CDR3 is CASSLRGSFTDTQYF. Written as DNA, the CDR3 is TGCGCCAGCAGCCTGCGGGGCTCCTTCACAGATACGCAGTATTTT.

The V call is TRBV18, the J call TRBJ2-7; 8 nucleotides align to TRBD2. V lost 0 bases and J lost 1; bases outside the gene matches: 5. Per germline, CDR1 KGHSH and CDR2 LQKENI. CDR3 length equals 16 residues. CDR3 loop: CASSPPGAGGSYEQYF. As DNA, the CDR3 is TGTGCCAGCTCACCACCTGGTGCGGGGGGTTCCTACGAGCAGTACTTC. Looking up the rest from reference TRBV18 and TRBJ2-7 gives the full variable domain: NAGVMQNPRHLVRRRGQEARLRCSPMKGHSHVYWYRQLPEEGLKFMVYLQKENIIDESGMPKERFSAEFPKEGPSILRIQQVVRGDSAAYFCASSPPGAGGSYEQYFGPGTRLTVT.

This chain joins TRBV6-6 and TRBJ1-2; 7 bases match TRBD1. The CDR3 consists of 15 residues. In germline, CDR1 is MNHNY, CDR2 SVGAGI (reference sequence). V was pared by 5 bases and J by 5 bases, with 11 bases of the junction left unmatched. The CDR3 loop is CASSIAGTAGYGYTF. The CDR3 nucleotides read TGTGCCAGCAGTATAGCCGGGACAGCCGGATATGGCTACACCTTC.

V gene TRBV6-5 combines with J gene TRBJ2-1, with D hard to call. CDR3 length: 14 residues. Germline CDR1 MNHEY, CDR2 SVGAGI. Deletions cut 2 bases from V and 5 bases from J, with 10 bases between. CDR3 loop: CASSYGDGNNEQFF. The CDR3 nucleotides are TGTGCCAGCAGTTACGGAGACGGTAACAATGAGCAGTTCTTC.